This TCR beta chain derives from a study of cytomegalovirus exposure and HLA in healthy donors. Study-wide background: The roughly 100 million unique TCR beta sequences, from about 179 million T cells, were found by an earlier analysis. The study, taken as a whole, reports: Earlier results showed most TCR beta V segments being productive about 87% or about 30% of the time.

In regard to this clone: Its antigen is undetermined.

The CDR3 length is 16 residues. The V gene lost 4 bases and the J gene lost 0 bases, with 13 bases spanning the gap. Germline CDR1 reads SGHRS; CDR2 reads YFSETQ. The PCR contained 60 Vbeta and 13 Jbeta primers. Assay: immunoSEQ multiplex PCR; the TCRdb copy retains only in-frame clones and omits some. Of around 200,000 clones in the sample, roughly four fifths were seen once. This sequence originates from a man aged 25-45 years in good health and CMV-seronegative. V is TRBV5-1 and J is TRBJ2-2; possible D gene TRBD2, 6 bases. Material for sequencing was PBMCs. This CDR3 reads CASSPKGGSNTGELFF. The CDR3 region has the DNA TGCGCCAGCAGCCCCAAGGGAGGATCGAACACCGGGGAGCTGTTTTTT.